This T cell receptor beta chain was captured by sequencing in a study of blood T cell repertoires in COVID-19. Study overall: Acute and convalescent COVID-19 specimens originated in the United States, Italy and Spain. T cells, B-cell-depleted T cells, or PBMCs provided the cDNA or gDNA that served as material.

Original processing notes: Estimated nucleated cell counts came from reference gene primer amplification. Measured with immunoSEQ multiplex PCR; TCRdb has only the in-frame clones, and not every one. V, J and clone size were drawn from that table, and D and trimming were deduced from the DNA. The repertoire holds approximately 100,000 clones, with around 85% as singletons. From germline, CDR1 is SGHTA and CDR2 FQGTGA. The CDR3 runs to 15 residues. V shed 1 base, J shed 7 bases, and the junction held 8 bases outside the gene matches. Sample: peripheral blood. The chain carries TRBV7-3 and TRBJ2-3; 7 bases align to TRBD1. This sequence was found in a man between 70 and 80 years old with active or convalescent COVID-19. For the CDR3, the DNA is TGTGCCAGCAGCTTAAATACAGGGGTCTCGAATACGCAGTATTTT. Its protein is CASSLNTGVSNTQYF.